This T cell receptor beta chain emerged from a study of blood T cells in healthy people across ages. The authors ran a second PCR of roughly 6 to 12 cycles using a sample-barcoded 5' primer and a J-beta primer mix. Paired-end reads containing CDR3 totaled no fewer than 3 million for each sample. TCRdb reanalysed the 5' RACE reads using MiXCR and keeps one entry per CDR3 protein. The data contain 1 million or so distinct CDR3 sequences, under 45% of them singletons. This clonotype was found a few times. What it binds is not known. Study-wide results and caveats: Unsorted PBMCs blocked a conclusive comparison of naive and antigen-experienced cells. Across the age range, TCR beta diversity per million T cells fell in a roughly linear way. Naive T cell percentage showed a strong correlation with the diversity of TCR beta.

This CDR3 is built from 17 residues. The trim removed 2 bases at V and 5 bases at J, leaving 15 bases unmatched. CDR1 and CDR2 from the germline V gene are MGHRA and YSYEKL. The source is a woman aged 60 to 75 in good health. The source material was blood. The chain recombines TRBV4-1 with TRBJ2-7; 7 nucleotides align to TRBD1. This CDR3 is CASSQPKPGQLIHEQYF. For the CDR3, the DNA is TGCGCCAGCAGCCAACCGAAGCCGGGACAGCTAATCCACGAGCAGTACTTC.